The entry below gives a single T cell receptor beta chain sequence along with its context. What it binds is unknown. These data belong to a study of regulatory T cells. Broader study findings: Patient repertoires had restricted TRB V-J pairs and skewed V and J usage, most in Tregs.

Primers: 52 TRBV forward and 13 TRBJ reverse. Data came from immunoSEQ multiplex PCR; TCRdb stores just in-frame clones and leaves some out. Among 20,000 to 25,000 clones, 93% were seen once, and the ten largest hold 3.5%. The CDR3 runs to 13 residues. In germline, CDR1 is LNHDA, CDR2 SQIVND (reference sequence). V was trimmed by 5 bases and J by 3 bases, leaving 10 bases between them. The chain links TRBV19 to TRBJ1-1, with D unresolved. The receptor's source is a child aged 2-9 years with CD3G deficiency. The sequenced material came from CD8+ T cells sorted from blood. The CDR3 spells CASSGRAYTEAFF. The DNA of the CDR3 is TGTGCCAGTAGTGGCCGGGCGTACACTGAAGCTTTCTTT.